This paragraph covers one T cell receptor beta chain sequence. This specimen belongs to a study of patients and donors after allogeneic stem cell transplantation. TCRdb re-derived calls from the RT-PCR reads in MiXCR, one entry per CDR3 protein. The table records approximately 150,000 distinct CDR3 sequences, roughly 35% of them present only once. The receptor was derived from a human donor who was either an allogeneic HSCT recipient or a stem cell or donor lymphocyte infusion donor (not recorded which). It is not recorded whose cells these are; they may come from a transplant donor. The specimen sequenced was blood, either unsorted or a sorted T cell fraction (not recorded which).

In DNA, the CDR3 is TGTGCCAGCAGTTCTCCGGGGGGGCACACTGAAGCTTTCTTT. Translated, it gives CASSSPGGHTEAFF. V is TRBV6-2 or TRBV6-3 and J is TRBJ1-1; maybe TRBD1 (6 bases). This CDR3 has 14 amino acids. With 4 bases removed from V and 3 bases from J, the gap between germline ends came to 12 bases. In germline, CDR1 is MNHEY, CDR2 SVGEGT.